The 16 T cell receptor beta chains below all came from one sample that was sequenced in a study of molecular identifiers for immune sequencing clone quantification. TCRdb re-called the PCR reads with MiXCR, one entry per CDR3 protein. The data contain hundreds of thousands of distinct CDR3 sequences, around 20% of them singletons. Sequencing was performed on naive CD8+ T cells from blood, with Jurkat cell RNA spiked in. Subset of the sample: FACS-sorted CD8+CD4-CCR7+CD45RA+ naive T cells. All receptors derive from a human donor in good health. Some libraries in this study had Jurkat cell RNA spiked in.

This clonotype was seen only a few times. This rearrangement joins TRBV12-3 or TRBV12-4 to TRBJ2-5, with TRBD2 matching 11 bases. The CDR3 sequence is 15 residues long. Unmatched junction bases numbered 4, after V lost 6 bases and J lost 1 base. DNA for the CDR3: TGTGCCAGCAGACAACTAGCGGGGGCCCAAGAGACCCAGTACTTC. Its protein is CASRQLAGAQETQYF.

This clonotype showed up many times. The chain combines TRBV7-6 with TRBJ1-3; D is possibly TRBD1 (5 bases). The germline V gene encodes CDR1 SGHVS and CDR2 FNYEAQ. There are 14 residues in the CDR3. Trimming shortened V by 4 bases and J by 4 bases, and 11 bases separated the two germline ends. The CDR3 DNA is TGTGCCAGCAGCTCGCGGGGCGCCGGAAACACCATATATTTT. This translates into CASSSRGAGNTIYF.

This clonotype was observed many times. The genes are TRBV4-3 and TRBJ1-2; 10 bases fit TRBD1. The CDR3 loop spans 16 amino acids. V shed 0 bases, J shed 3 bases, and the junction held 4 bases outside the gene matches. CDR1 is LGHNA, CDR2 YSLEER, per germline. CDR3 coding DNA: TGCGCCAGCAGCCAAGAAGAGACAGGGGGCGACTATGGCTACACCTTC. Translating gives CASSQEETGGDYGYTF.

Worth noting for this clonotype: One end of the junction is discordant with germline, which a read error may explain. The gene calls are TRBV4-2 and TRBJ2-3; D not resolved. The CDR3 covers 13 residues. CDR1 is LGHNA, CDR2 YNFKEQ, per germline. CDR3 coding DNA: TGTGCCAGCAACCAAGACAAAGCGGATACGCAGTATTTT. Translation gives CASNQDKADTQYF.

In regard to this clonotype: This sequence may be a read error, since a much larger clone differs from it by one base. J is TRBJ2-7 and V is TRBV7-9, with D possibly TRBD1 on 6 matching bases. Per the germline V gene, CDR1 is SEHNR and CDR2 is FQNEAQ (reference sequence). V dropped 5 bases and J dropped 7 bases, with 15 bases sitting between them. The CDR3 totals 13 residues. CDR3 sequence reads: CASSPDRNIEQYV. CDR3 DNA: TGTGCCAGCAGCCCTGACAGGAATATTGAGCAGTACGTC.

In its sample, this clonotype was seen many times. The V and J genes are TRBV12-5 and TRBJ2-7; D is undetermined. The V and J ends lost 0 bases and 3 bases respectively, with 6 bases between them. The CDR3 totals 13 residues. Germline CDR1 reads LGHNT; CDR2 reads FRNRAP. Here the CDR3 reads CASGLVGSYEQYF. The CDR3 DNA sequence: TGTGCTAGTGGTTTGGTAGGCAGCTACGAGCAGTACTTC.

Many counts were recorded for this clonotype. The J gene is TRBJ2-1, the V gene TRBV7-8; 9 nucleotides align to TRBD2. Germline V lookup: CDR1 SGHVS, CDR2 FQNEAQ. This CDR3 contains 17 residues. V lost 5 bases and J lost 7; bases outside the gene matches: 15. This CDR3 reads CASSPKIGLAGKNEQFF. The DNA for the CDR3 is TGTGCCAGCAGCCCAAAAATAGGGCTAGCGGGAAAGAATGAGCAGTTCTTC.

This clonotype was detected many times. The rearrangement uses TRBV5-1 and TRBJ2-5; D unresolved. The V gene's germline CDR1 is SGHRS and CDR2 YFSETQ. CDR3 length: 14 residues. Trimming took off 2 bases at V and 2 bases at J, with 10 bases between the two ends. The CDR3 DNA sequence: TGCGCCAGCAGCTTTATAGGTCTACAAGAGACCCAGTACTTC. Its translation: CASSFIGLQETQYF.

The J gene is TRBJ2-7, the V gene TRBV4-2; D uncertain. Deletions cut 0 bases from V and 2 bases from J, with 11 bases between. The CDR3 contains 15 residues. Germline V gives CDR1 LGHNA, CDR2 YNFKEQ. The CDR3 here is CASSQDRVGPYEQYF. The CDR3 DNA reads as TGTGCCAGCAGCCAAGATCGTGTCGGCCCCTACGAGCAGTACTTC.

This clonotype appeared many times. The rearrangement uses TRBV7-6 and TRBJ2-2; unclear D gene. Germline CDR1 SGHVS, CDR2 FNYEAQ. CDR3 length equals 15 residues. Trimming took 3 bases from V and 0 from J, leaving 8 bases between them. The CDR3 protein is CASSLVESNTGELFF. The CDR3 DNA is TGTGCCAGCAGCTTGGTGGAGTCGAACACCGGGGAGCTGTTTTTT.

Of note for this clonotype: Possible read error: a much larger clone is one base away. The chain couples TRBV6-2 or TRBV6-3 to TRBJ2-2, with a possible D match to TRBD2 (5 bases). Germline CDR1 is MNHEY and CDR2 is SVGEGT. The CDR3 is made up of 15 amino acids. DNA for the CDR3: TGTGCCAGCAATTCTGTCGTAGCATTCACCGGGGAGCTGGTTTTT. Translation: CASNSVVAFTGELVF.

In its sample, this clonotype was seen a few times. The chain links TRBV4-2 to TRBJ2-7; D may be TRBD1 (6 bases). The CDR3 runs 16 residues. Germline V gene sequence: CDR1 LGHNA, CDR2 YNFKEQ. Deletions cut 5 bases from V and 6 bases from J, with 23 bases between. The CDR3 DNA follows: TGTGCCAGCAGCACCCAGTTGGGGGCCCTCCGAGGCGAGCAGTACTTC. Amino acids: CASSTQLGALRGEQYF.

This clonotype was observed many times. This chain connects TRBV4-3 to TRBJ2-1; D is possibly TRBD2 (6 bases). The V end lost 4 bases, the J end lost 2 bases, and 15 bases lay between the germline ends. Germline V CDR1 and CDR2: LGHNA, YSLEER. The CDR3 loop spans 16 amino acids. The CDR3 DNA follows: TGCGCCAGCAGCCCCTGGAGGGGAGACGCCTACAATGAGCAGTTCTTC. Protein: CASSPWRGDAYNEQFF.

This clonotype was recorded many times. J is TRBJ2-7 and V is TRBV13, with 7 bases matching TRBD2. V shed 4 bases and J 2 bases; nucleotides not matched to a gene: 5. The germline CDR1 and CDR2 sequences are PRHDT and FYEKMQ (reference sequence). This CDR3 has 14 amino acids. The CDR3 DNA follows: TGTGCCAGCAGCTCCCGGGGGGTCACCTACGAGCAGTACTTC. It translates to CASSSRGVTYEQYF.

This clonotype has a count of ten or more. The chain has TRBV12-3 or TRBV12-4 and TRBJ2-5, with TRBD2 matching 8 bases. This CDR3 contains 12 residues. With 6 bases clipped from V and 5 bases from J, the junction kept 2 bases outside the gene matches. CDR3 sequence: CASRLADETQYF. The CDR3, as DNA: TGTGCCAGCAGACTAGCGGATGAGACCCAGTACTTC.

The chain couples TRBV24-1 to TRBJ2-2; D not resolved. The V end lost 4 bases, the J end lost 4 bases, and 3 bases lay between the germline ends. The CDR3 runs 12 residues. Germline assignment: CDR1 KGHDR and CDR2 SFDVKD. The CDR3 DNA reads TGTGCCACCAGTGACGCCACCGGGGAGCTGTTTTTT. It specifies CATSDATGELFF.